This T cell receptor beta chain came from a study of blood T cell repertoires in COVID-19 (TCRdb year 2020). In terms of the full investigation: Samples covering the acute and convalescent phases of COVID-19 were provided by collaborators in the United States, Italy and Spain. The samples were drawn from two sources: the first 160 participants of the ongoing ImmuneRACE study, and 1,200 or so subjects contributed by 6 global collaborators. The repertoires were made available in a free public database intended to serve as a resource for research on the immune response to SARS-CoV-2. Sample metadata almost always included a de-identified subject ID, COVID-19 status, age in years and sex. The prospective study material was composed of cDNA or gDNA derived from T cells, B-cell-depleted T cells, or PBMCs. Subjects who had been exposed to COVID-19, were actively infected with it, or had recovered from it provided the deeply sampled blood TCRbeta repertoires that made up the dataset. Where available, HLA class I and class II types were obtained from metadata supplied by the sample provider rather than from assay-based typing. Points the paper makes about the study in general: How much clinical and demographic metadata was included differed by source and by participant, and the metadata was provided uncurated.

Whole blood was collected in K2EDTA tubes by collaborating institutions according to the institutions' own protocols. Collaborator samples were shipped for TCRbeta analysis as frozen whole blood, isolated PBMCs, or DNA extracted from either sample type. CDR3 length: 21 amino acids, cysteine to phenylalanine. The read is trimmed to its CDR3 DNA, 63 bases read in frame from base 1. The immunoSEQ Assay, a bias-controlled multiplex PCR, was used to amplify TCRbeta CDR3 regions from genomic DNA. The authors' analysis ran thus. The number of nucleated cells in each sample was estimated by amplification of reference gene primers within the assay. To quantify the absolute abundance of each unique TCRbeta CDR3 rearrangement, sequence reads were collapsed and filtered. Productive Simpson clonality was computed per sample as the square root of Simpson's diversity index over productive rearrangements. TCRdb re-hosts the immuneACCESS table, in-frame sequences only. Its copies lack some clones; in the studies checked, an unresolved V gene accounts for under half of them, and the cause for the rest is not known. The V and J calls and clone size were taken over from that table, and D and trimming were inferred from the DNA. Present in this sample are over 250,000 clones, about 85% of which were seen just once. About an eighth of the sample goes to the ten largest clones.

This clone was detected once. There is no known antigen for this receptor. No base qualities exist here, and no much larger clone lies one base off it. The receptor chain draws on TRBV21-1 and TRBJ2-1; the table names TRBD2, a call not compared with the DNA. TRBV21-1 is a documented pseudogene. The clonotype originates from a human donor in a cohort sampled during active COVID-19. Sequenced sample: peripheral blood. This receptor has the CDR3 CASSKMGSGRSFFCDGNEQFF. The sequenced DNA: TGTGCCAGCAGCAAAATGGGTAGCGGGAGGAGCTTTTTTTGCGACGGCAATGAGCAGTTCTTC.